The 2 T cell receptor beta chains in this list originate from one sample, sequenced in a study of cytotoxic CD8 clonotypes in ibrutinib-treated CLL. Sequenced by immunoSEQ multiplex PCR; TCRdb stores in-frame clones only, minus some. The table lists almost 250,000 clones, around 70% of them singletons. This sample comprised PBMCs, obtained after 24 months of ibrutinib treatment. All receptors derive from a human donor with chronic lymphocytic leukemia.

The chain carries TRBV27 and TRBJ2-3, with TRBD1 matching 8 bases. The ends lost 6 bases at V and 6 bases at J; junction bases unmatched: 8. The CDR3 is made up of 14 amino acids. CDR1 is MNHEY and CDR2 is SMNVEV in the germline V gene (reference sequence). The CDR3 here is CASRDRVKGDTQYF. The CDR3 DNA is TGTGCCAGCAGGGACAGGGTGAAGGGGGATACGCAGTATTTT.

The gene calls are TRBV19 and TRBJ1-2; 9 positions agree with TRBD1. The J segment lost 4 bases and the V segment lost 3 bases, leaving 9 bases of the junction unmatched. Germline V lookup: CDR1 LNHDA, CDR2 SQIVND (reference sequence). CDR3 length: 16 residues. CDR3 DNA sequence: TGTGCCAGTAGTATGGCCCCGGGACAGGGAACCTATGGCTACACCTTC. The encoded protein is CASSMAPGQGTYGYTF.